This entry lists 17 T cell receptor beta chains sequenced from one sample in a study of blood T cell repertoires in COVID-19. The repertoire was sequenced with immunoSEQ multiplex PCR; TCRdb's copy has only in-frame clones and lacks some. The sample includes under 85,000 clones, 80% to 85% of them seen just once. The sequenced sample was peripheral blood. The origin of the receptors is a man in his fifties or sixties with acute or convalescent COVID-19.

This chain uses TRBV24-1 with TRBJ1-2, with D possibly being TRBD1 (5 bases). Per the germline V gene, CDR1 is KGHDR and CDR2 is SFDVKD. V lost 2 bases to trimming and J lost 3 bases, with 9 bases between them. The CDR3 covers 14 residues. The CDR3 region has the DNA TGTGCCACCAGTGATTCAGGAGGGGACTATGGCTACACCTTC. Translation: CATSDSGGDYGYTF.

This chain connects TRBV4-2 to TRBJ1-2; D is ambiguous. V was shortened by 0 bases and J by 8 bases, with 19 bases between the two germline ends. Germline V gene sequence: CDR1 LGHNA, CDR2 YNFKEQ. The CDR3 is 16 residues long. This CDR3 is CASSQELKTRAGGYTF. For the CDR3, the DNA is TGTGCCAGCAGCCAAGAACTTAAGACGCGGGCCGGAGGCTACACCTTC.

A single count supports this clone. V is TRBV4-1 and J is TRBJ1-5; TRBD1 might be the D (6 bases). The V end lost 4 bases, the J end lost 2 bases, and 9 bases lay between the germline ends. This CDR3 contains 14 residues. CDR1 is MGHRA and CDR2 is YSYEKL in the germline V gene. The CDR3 loop is CASSLPGGNQPQHF. CDR3 DNA: TGCGCCAGCAGCCTTCCAGGGGGCAATCAGCCCCAGCATTTT.

The chain combines TRBV2 with TRBJ1-3, with 10 bases that match TRBD1. The V and J ends lost 5 bases and 4 bases, in that order; junction bases with no gene match: 8. The CDR3 spans 16 residues. CDR1 and CDR2 from the germline V gene are SNHLY and FYNNEI. Here the CDR3 DNA reads TGTGCCAGCAGTTCAACGACAGGGGGCAAGGGAAACACCATATATTTT. Its protein is CASSSTTGGKGNTIYF.

This rearrangement joins TRBV28 to TRBJ1-1; D is unclear. Germline V gene data show CDR1 as MDHEN and CDR2 as SYDVKM. Trimming pared 6 bases from V and 4 bases from J, leaving 9 bases between. This CDR3 is built from 12 residues. The CDR3 sequence: CASSRGRTEAFF. CDR3 DNA: TGTGCCAGCAGCCGGGGTCGCACTGAAGCTTTCTTT.

As DNA, the CDR3 is TGTGCCAGCAGATGGAGCTCGTACTCTGGAAACACCATATATTTT. It is translated as CASRWSSYSGNTIYF. This chain joins TRBV6-9 and TRBJ1-3, with D unresolved. Per the germline V gene, CDR1 is MNHGY and CDR2 is SVAAGI. V gave up 6 bases and J gave up 0 bases, with 12 bases separating them. The CDR3 has 15 residues.

The chain uses TRBV9 and TRBJ2-7; a possible D gene is TRBD2 (5 bases). V lost 0 bases and J lost 6, with 16 bases in between. The CDR3 runs 15 residues. The germline V gene has CDR1 SGDLS and CDR2 YYNGEE. The CDR3 nucleotides are TGTGCCAGCAGCGTAGGTGGGAGCACGACGGTCGAGCAGTACTTC. This encodes CASSVGGSTTVEQYF.

The genes are TRBV5-1 and TRBJ2-1; 9 bases match TRBD1. Losses at the gene ends were 3 bases for V and 6 bases for J; bases not matched to a gene: 10. Germline V lookup: CDR1 SGHRS, CDR2 YFSETQ. CDR3 length equals 16 residues. CDR3 nucleotide sequence: TGCGCCAGCAGCTCTGGGACAGGGTCATTCTTCAATGAGCAGTTCTTC. This codes for CASSSGTGSFFNEQFF.

This chain uses TRBV15 with TRBJ2-5; D gene ambiguous. The CDR3 runs 12 residues. The V end lost 6 bases, the J end lost 2 bases, and 7 bases lay between the germline ends. The germline CDR1 and CDR2 sequences are LNHNV and YYDKDF (reference sequence). In nucleotides, the CDR3 is TGTGCCACCAGTTCAGGACAAGAGACCCAGTACTTC. Protein sequence: CATSSGQETQYF.

There are a few counts of this clone. The rearrangement joins TRBV19 to TRBJ1-2, with a possible D match to TRBD1 (6 bases). Germline V gene data show CDR1 as LNHDA and CDR2 as SQIVND (reference sequence). Between the trimmed V and J ends, which lost 5 bases and 7 bases, there was a span of 20 bases. This CDR3 spans 15 amino acids. The chain's CDR3 is CASSAQQGVSGGYTF. In DNA, the CDR3 is TGTGCCAGTAGTGCCCAACAGGGAGTATCGGGTGGCTACACCTTC.

The rearrangement uses TRBV27 and TRBJ2-1; 8 bases line up with TRBD1. Germline trimming cut 10 bases from V and 4 bases from J; bases unmatched to any gene: 12. Germline loops: CDR1 MNHEY, CDR2 SMNVEV (reference sequence). This CDR3 region has 15 residues. This chain's CDR3 is CATRGQGGLYNEQFF. DNA for the CDR3: TGTGCCACCCGTGGACAGGGTGGGTTATACAATGAGCAGTTCTTC.

This rearrangement joins TRBV7-9 to TRBJ2-1, with 12 nucleotides matching TRBD2. This CDR3 contains 17 residues. The V gene's germline CDR1 is SEHNR and CDR2 FQNEAQ (reference sequence). V lost 5 bases, J lost 2 bases, and 7 bases stayed unmatched. The CDR3 loop is CASSPPGLAGAYNEQFF. CDR3 DNA: TGTGCCAGCAGCCCACCGGGACTAGCGGGCGCCTACAATGAGCAGTTCTTC.

The chain links TRBV30 to TRBJ2-5, with D possibly being TRBD1 (5 bases). Trimming removed 3 bases from V and 2 bases from J, with 10 bases in between. The germline V gene has CDR1 GTSNPN and CDR2 SVGIG (reference sequence). There are 13 residues in the CDR3. As DNA, the CDR3 is TGTGCCTGGAGCCTGGGGCTTCAAGAGACCCAGTACTTC. This encodes CAWSLGLQETQYF.

The chain employs TRBV30 and TRBJ1-2; D possibly corresponds to TRBD1 (6 bases). V lost 5 bases, J lost 6 bases, and 10 bases lay in between. The CDR3 loop spans 11 amino acids. Germline V gene data show CDR1 as GTSNPN and CDR2 as SVGIG (reference sequence). The CDR3 spells CAWGGRNGYTF. CDR3 bases: TGTGCCTGGGGGGGCAGAAATGGCTACACCTTC.

The chain combines TRBV11-2 with TRBJ2-1, with 9 bases aligning to TRBD2. The V gene's germline CDR1 is SGHAT and CDR2 FQNNGV. The CDR3 runs 15 residues. J gave up 7 bases and V 6 bases, and 10 bases lay outside the gene matches. CDR3 in amino acids: CASRFPGLARNEQFF. For the CDR3, the DNA is TGTGCCAGCAGATTTCCGGGACTAGCTCGTAATGAGCAGTTCTTC. The full variable domain, its missing parts supplied by reference TRBV11-2 and TRBJ2-1, is EAGVAQSPRYKIIEKRQSVAFWCNPISGHATLYWYQQILGQGPKLLIQFQNNGVVDDSQLPKDRFSAERLKGVDSTLKIQPAKLEDSAVYLCASRFPGLARNEQFFGPGTRLTVL.

The V gene is TRBV12-5, the J gene TRBJ2-4; 8 nucleotides line up with TRBD1. The CDR3 covers 16 residues. The V gene's germline CDR1 is LGHNT and CDR2 FRNRAP. The V segment lost 1 base and the J segment 0 bases; nucleotides outside the gene matches: 2. The CDR3 nucleotides are TGTGCTAGTGGTTTGGAGGACAGGGCAGCCAAAAACATTCAGTACTTC. The encoded protein is CASGLEDRAAKNIQYF. The full variable domain, with the rest looked up from reference TRBV12-5 and TRBJ2-4, is DARVTQTPRHKVTEMGQEVTMRCQPILGHNTVFWYRQTMMQGLELLAYFRNRAPLDDSGMPKDRFSAEMPDATLATLKIQPSEPRDSAVYFCASGLEDRAAKNIQYFGAGTRLSVL.

This clone was picked up a small number of times. V gene TRBV9 combines with J gene TRBJ2-7; 7 bases fit TRBD1. The CDR3 contains 16 residues. Germline V gene lookup returns CDR1 SGDLS and CDR2 YYNGEE. Trimming removed 4 bases from V and 6 bases from J; junction bases left unmatched: 16. The CDR3 loop is CASSSTDRVDASEQYF. The CDR3 coding sequence is TGTGCCAGCAGCTCTACTGACAGGGTCGACGCGTCCGAGCAGTACTTC.